This is a list of T cell receptor beta chains from one sample in a study of blood T cell repertoires in COVID-19. Profiled with immunoSEQ multiplex PCR; TCRdb holds only in-frame clones, not every one. The data show approximately 150,000 clones, 85% seen once. The sample was PBMCs or T cells enriched from blood (not recorded which). The receptors come from a woman between 40 and 50 years old who had recovered from COVID-19. CDR3s include the opening cysteine and the closing phenylalanine or tryptophan. A D gene is named only where the DNA matches it firmly. Size tells how often a clone was seen (once, few, many) or the class of an expanded clone, and some rows leave it out.

TRBV3-1/TRBV3-2,TRBD2,TRBJ2-7,-,TGTGCCAGCAGCCTTTCCAAGGGGCGGGGGGGCTACGAGCAGTACTTC,CASSLSKGRGGYEQYF
TRBV6-5,-,TRBJ1-4,-,TGTGCCAGCGTGCCGCAGGGAACTTATAATGAAAAACTGTTTTTT,CASVPQGTYNEKLFF
TRBV9,-,TRBJ2-3,-,TGTGCCAGCAGCGACACAGGGTATAGCACAGATACGCAGTATTTT,CASSDTGYSTDTQYF
TRBV16,TRBD1,TRBJ1-1,-,TGTGCCAGCAGCCAAAACGTGGGACAGGGGGCGGGCACTGAAGCTTTCTTT,CASSQNVGQGAGTEAFF
TRBV10-1,-,TRBJ2-3,-,TGCGCCAGCAGCGCAGGGGTGAGCACAGATACGCAGTATTTT,CASSAGVSTDTQYF
TRBV19,-,TRBJ1-2,-,TGTGGGACGACAGGTACCCGTAACTATGGCTACACCTTC,CGTTGTRNYGYTF
TRBV3-1/TRBV3-2,-,TRBJ2-3,-,TGTGCCAGCAGCCAAGAGTCTTTCTCTAGGAGTACGCAGTATTTT,CASSQESFSRSTQYF
TRBV5-6,TRBD2,TRBJ2-3,-,TGTGCCTCAGGAGTCTCTAGCGGACCTAGCACAGATACGCAGTATTTT,CASGVSSGPSTDTQYF
TRBV27,-,TRBJ1-5,-,TGTGCCAGCAGTTTGGCGGTGAGTCAGCCCCAGCATTTT,CASSLAVSQPQHF
TRBV5-4,-,TRBJ1-1,few,TGTGCCAGCAGCCCCGGGGGGACCCTAATGAACACTGAAGCTTTCTTT,CASSPGGTLMNTEAFF
TRBV7-8,-,TRBJ2-5,-,TGTGCCAGCAGCTTAGGTAGCAAGGAGACCCAGTACTTC,CASSLGSKETQYF
TRBV5-1,TRBD1,TRBJ1-2,-,TGCGCCAGCAGCTCAGCAGGGACAGGGCTCCCGAAAGGATACACCTTC,CASSSAGTGLPKGYTF
TRBV3-1/TRBV3-2,TRBD2,TRBJ2-1,-,TGTGCCAGCAGCCAAACTAGCGGGGTTGCGTTCTTC,CASSQTSGVAFF
TRBV5-1,-,TRBJ1-1,-,TGCGCCAGCAGCTTGGGCCCGGGTCTGGGGAACACTGAAGCTTTCTTT,CASSLGPGLGNTEAFF
TRBV4-1,TRBD1,TRBJ1-4,once,TGCGCCAGCAGCCAAGATCTTCCGCCGGGACAGGGCAGTGAAAAACTGTTTTTT,CASSQDLPPGQGSEKLFF
TRBV7-3,TRBD2,TRBJ2-1,-,TGTGCCAGCAGCACGGGACTAGCGGGAGTAAATGAGCAGTTCTTC,CASSTGLAGVNEQFF
TRBV13,TRBD1,TRBJ1-5,-,TGTGCCAGCAGCTATTCAGGGGGGTACTTCGATCAGCCCCAGCATTTT,CASSYSGGYFDQPQHF
TRBV18,-,TRBJ1-1,-,TGTGCCAGCTCACCACGGAGGATTGAAGCTTTCTTT,CASSPRRIEAFF
TRBV4-1,TRBD2,TRBJ2-2,-,TGCGCCAGCAGCCGACTAGCGGGTAACACCGGGGAGCTGTTTTTT,CASSRLAGNTGELFF
TRBV5-1,TRBD1,TRBJ1-1,-,TGCGCCAGCAGCACGACGACAGGGAGTTATGAAGCTTTCTTT,CASSTTTGSYEAFF
TRBV19,-,TRBJ1-5,-,TGTGCCAGTAGTATCTCAGGGGCTAACAATCAGCCCCAGCATTTT,CASSISGANNQPQHF
TRBV19,TRBD2,TRBJ2-7,-,TGTGCCAGTAGTCTAGCGGGAGGATCCTACGAGCAGTACTTC,CASSLAGGSYEQYF
TRBV7-3,TRBD2,TRBJ2-1,-,TGTGCCAGCAGCTCTACTAGCGGGAACAATGAGCAGTTCTTC,CASSSTSGNNEQFF
TRBV5-4,TRBD2,TRBJ2-7,-,TGTGCCAGCAGCTTAGGAGCGGGGGAGGGCGAGCAGTACTTC,CASSLGAGEGEQYF
TRBV3-1/TRBV3-2,TRBD2,TRBJ2-3,few,TGTGCCAGCAGCCTAAGACTAGCGGGGGGAACAGATACGCAGTATTTT,CASSLRLAGGTDTQYF
TRBV5-1,TRBD2,TRBJ2-5,-,TGCGCCAGCAGCTTGAGCGGGAGCATGCAAGAGACCCAGTACTTC,CASSLSGSMQETQYF
TRBV9,-,TRBJ1-2,-,TGTGCCAGCAGCTCCCGGACAGATAACTATGGCTACACCTTC,CASSSRTDNYGYTF